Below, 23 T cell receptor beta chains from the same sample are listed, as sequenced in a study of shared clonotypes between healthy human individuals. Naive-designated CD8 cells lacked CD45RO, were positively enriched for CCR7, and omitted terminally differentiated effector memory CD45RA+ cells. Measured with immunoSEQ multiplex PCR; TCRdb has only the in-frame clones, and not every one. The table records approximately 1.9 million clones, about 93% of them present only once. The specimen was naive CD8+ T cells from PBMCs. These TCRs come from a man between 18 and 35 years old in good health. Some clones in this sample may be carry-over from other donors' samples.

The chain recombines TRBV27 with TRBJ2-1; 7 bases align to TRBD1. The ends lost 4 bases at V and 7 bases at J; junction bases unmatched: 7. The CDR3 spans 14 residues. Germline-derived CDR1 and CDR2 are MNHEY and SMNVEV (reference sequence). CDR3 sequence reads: CASSSNRGMNEQFF. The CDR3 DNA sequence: TGTGCCAGCAGTTCTAACAGGGGAATGAATGAGCAGTTCTTC.

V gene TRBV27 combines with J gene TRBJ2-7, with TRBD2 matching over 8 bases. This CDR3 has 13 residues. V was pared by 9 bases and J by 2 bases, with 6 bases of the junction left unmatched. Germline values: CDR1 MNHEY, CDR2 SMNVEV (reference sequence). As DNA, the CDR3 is TGTGCCAGTAAAGGACTAGCCACCTACGAGCAGTACTTC. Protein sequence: CASKGLATYEQYF.

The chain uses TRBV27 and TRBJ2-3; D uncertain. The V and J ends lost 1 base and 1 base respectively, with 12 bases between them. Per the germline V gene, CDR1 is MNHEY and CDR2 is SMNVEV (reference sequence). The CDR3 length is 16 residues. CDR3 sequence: CASSLFGPAGTDTQYF. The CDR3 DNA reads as TGTGCCAGCAGTTTATTTGGTCCGGCGGGCACAGATACGCAGTATTTT.

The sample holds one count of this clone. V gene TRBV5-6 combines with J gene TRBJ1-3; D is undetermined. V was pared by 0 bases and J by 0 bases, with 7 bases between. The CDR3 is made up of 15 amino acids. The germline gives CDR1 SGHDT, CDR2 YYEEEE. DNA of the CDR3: TGTGCCAGCAGCTTGGACGCTCACTCTGGAAACACCATATATTTT. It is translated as CASSLDAHSGNTIYF.

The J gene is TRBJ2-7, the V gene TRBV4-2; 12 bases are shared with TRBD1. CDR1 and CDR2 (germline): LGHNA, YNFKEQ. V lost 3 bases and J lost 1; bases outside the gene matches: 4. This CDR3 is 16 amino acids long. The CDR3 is CASSQTGQGASYEQYF. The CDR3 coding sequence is TGTGCCAGCAGCCAGACGGGACAGGGGGCATCCTACGAGCAGTACTTC.

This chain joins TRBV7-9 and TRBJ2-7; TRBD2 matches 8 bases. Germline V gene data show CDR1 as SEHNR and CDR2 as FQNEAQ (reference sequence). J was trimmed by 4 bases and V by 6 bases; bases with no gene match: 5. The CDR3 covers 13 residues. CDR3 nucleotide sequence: TGTGCCAGCAGAAGCGCTAGCGGGTACGAGCAGTACTTC. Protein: CASRSASGYEQYF.

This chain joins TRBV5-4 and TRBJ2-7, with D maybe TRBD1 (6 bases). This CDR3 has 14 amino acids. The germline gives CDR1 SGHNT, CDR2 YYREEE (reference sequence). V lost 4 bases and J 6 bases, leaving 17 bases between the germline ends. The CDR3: CASSPRAGVGEQYF. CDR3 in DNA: TGTGCCAGCAGCCCCCGGGCAGGGGTTGGCGAGCAGTACTTC.

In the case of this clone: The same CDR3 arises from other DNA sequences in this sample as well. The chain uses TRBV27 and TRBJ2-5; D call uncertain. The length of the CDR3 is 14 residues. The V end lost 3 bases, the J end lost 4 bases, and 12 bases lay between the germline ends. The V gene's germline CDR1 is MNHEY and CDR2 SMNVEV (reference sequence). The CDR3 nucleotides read TGTGCCAGCAGTTTCCGTGACGTTGGAGAGACCCAGTACTTC. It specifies CASSFRDVGETQYF.

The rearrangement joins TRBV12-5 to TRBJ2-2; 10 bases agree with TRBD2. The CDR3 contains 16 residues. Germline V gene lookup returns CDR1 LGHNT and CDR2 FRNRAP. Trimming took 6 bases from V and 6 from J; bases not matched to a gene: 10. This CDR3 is CASGTDEGLASGELFF. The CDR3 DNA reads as TGTGCTAGTGGGACCGATGAGGGACTAGCGTCCGGGGAGCTGTTTTTT.

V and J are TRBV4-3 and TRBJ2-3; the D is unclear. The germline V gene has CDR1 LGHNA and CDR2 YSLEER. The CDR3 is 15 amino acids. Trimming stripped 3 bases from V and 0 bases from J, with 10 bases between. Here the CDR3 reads CASSQDGTSTDTQYF. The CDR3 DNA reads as TGCGCCAGCAGCCAGGACGGAACTAGCACAGATACGCAGTATTTT.

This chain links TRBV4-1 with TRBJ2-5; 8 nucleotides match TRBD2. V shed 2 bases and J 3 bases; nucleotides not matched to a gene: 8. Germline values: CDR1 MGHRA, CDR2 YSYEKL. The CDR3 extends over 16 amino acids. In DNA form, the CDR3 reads TGCGCCAGCAGCCAAAGTTTGGGAGCGGGAGAAGAGACCCAGTACTTC. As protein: CASSQSLGAGEETQYF.

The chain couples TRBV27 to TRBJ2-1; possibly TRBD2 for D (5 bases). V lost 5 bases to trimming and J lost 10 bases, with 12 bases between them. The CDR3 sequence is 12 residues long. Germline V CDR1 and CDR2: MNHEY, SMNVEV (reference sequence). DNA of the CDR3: TGTGCCAGCAGTCACCCGGGGTGGGAGCAGTTCTTC. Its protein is CASSHPGWEQFF.

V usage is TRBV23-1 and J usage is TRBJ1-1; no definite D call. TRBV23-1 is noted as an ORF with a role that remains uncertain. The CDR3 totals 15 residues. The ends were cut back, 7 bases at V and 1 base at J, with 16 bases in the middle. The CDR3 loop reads CASTQTQPSNTEAFF. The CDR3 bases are TGCGCCAGCACGCAGACACAACCTTCGAACACTGAAGCTTTCTTT.

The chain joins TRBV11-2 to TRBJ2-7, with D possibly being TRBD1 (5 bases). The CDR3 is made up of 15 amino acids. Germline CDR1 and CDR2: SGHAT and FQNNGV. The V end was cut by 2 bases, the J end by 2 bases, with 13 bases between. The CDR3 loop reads CASSLTGPMTYEQYF. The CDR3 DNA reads TGTGCCAGCAGCTTAACAGGCCCAATGACCTACGAGCAGTACTTC.

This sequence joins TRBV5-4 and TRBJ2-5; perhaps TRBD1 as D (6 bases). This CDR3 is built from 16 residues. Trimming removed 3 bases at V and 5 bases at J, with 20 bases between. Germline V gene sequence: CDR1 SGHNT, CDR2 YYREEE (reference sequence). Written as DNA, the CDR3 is TGTGCCAGCAGCTCTCAAGACCAGGGGTACGGGGAGACCCAGTACTTC. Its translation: CASSSQDQGYGETQYF.

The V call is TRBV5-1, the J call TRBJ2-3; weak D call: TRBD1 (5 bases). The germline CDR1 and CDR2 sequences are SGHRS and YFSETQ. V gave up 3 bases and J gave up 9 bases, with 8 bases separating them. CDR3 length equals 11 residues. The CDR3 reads CASSWAGTQYF. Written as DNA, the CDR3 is TGCGCCAGCAGCTGGGCAGGGACGCAGTATTTT.

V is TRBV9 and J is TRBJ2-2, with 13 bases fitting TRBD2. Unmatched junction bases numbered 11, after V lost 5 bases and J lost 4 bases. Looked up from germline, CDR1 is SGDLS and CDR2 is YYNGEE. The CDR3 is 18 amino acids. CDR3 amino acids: CASRGTGTSGIPTGELFF. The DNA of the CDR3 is TGTGCCAGCAGGGGGACCGGGACTAGCGGGATTCCCACCGGGGAGCTGTTTTTT.

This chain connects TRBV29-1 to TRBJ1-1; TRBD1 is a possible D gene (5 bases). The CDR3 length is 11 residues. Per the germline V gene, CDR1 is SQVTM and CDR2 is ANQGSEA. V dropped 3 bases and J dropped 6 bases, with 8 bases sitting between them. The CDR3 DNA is TGCAGCGTTGATCAGGGCCCTGAAGCTTTCTTT. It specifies CSVDQGPEAFF. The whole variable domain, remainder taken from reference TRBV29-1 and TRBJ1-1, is SAVISQKPSRDICQRGTSLTIQCQVDSQVTMMFWYRQQPGQSLTLIATANQGSEATYESGFVIDKFPISRPNLTFSTLTVSNMSPEDSSIYLCSVDQGPEAFFGQGTRLTVV.

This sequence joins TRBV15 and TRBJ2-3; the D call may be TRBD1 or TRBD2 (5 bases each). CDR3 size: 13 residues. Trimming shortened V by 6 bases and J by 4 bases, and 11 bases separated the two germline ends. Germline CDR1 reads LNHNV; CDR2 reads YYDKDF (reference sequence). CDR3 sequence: CATSWGFPDTQYF. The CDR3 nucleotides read TGTGCCACCAGTTGGGGGTTCCCAGATACGCAGTATTTT.

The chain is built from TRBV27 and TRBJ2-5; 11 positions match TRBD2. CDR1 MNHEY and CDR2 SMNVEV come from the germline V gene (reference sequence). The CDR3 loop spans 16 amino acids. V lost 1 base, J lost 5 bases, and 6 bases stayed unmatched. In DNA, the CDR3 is TGTGCCAGCAGTTTATATCTAGCGGGAGGAACTGAGACCCAGTACTTC. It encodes CASSLYLAGGTETQYF.

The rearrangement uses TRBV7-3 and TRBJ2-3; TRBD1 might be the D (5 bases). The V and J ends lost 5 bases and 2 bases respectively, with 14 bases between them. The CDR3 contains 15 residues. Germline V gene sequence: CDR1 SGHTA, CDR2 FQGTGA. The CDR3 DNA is TGTGCCAGCAGCCCCCAGGGCTTGCTCACAGATACGCAGTATTTT. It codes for CASSPQGLLTDTQYF.

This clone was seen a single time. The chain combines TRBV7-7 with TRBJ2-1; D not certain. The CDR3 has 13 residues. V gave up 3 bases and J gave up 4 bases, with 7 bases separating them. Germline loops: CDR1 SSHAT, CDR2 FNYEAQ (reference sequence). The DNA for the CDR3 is TGTGCCAGCAGCTTGACTGTTTACAATGAGCAGTTCTTC. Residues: CASSLTVYNEQFF.

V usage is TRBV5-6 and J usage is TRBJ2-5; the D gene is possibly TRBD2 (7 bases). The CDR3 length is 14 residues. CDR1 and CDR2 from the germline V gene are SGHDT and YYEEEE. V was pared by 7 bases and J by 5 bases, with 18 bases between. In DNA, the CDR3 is TGTGCCAGCGGGGAAGGGGGGGCGCGGGAGACCCAGTACTTC. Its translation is CASGEGGARETQYF.